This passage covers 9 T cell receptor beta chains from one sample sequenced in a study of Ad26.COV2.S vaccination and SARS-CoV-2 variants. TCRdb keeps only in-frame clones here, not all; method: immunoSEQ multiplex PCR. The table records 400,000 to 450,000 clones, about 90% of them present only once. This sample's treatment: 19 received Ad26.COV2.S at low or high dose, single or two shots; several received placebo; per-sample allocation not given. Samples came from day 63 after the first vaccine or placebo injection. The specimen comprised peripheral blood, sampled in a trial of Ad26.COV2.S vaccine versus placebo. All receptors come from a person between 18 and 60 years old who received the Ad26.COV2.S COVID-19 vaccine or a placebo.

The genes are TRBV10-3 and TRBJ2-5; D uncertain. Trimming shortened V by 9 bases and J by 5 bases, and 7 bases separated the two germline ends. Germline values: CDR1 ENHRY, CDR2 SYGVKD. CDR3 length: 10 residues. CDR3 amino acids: CAIATETQYF. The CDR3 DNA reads TGTGCCATTGCCACCGAGACCCAGTACTTC.

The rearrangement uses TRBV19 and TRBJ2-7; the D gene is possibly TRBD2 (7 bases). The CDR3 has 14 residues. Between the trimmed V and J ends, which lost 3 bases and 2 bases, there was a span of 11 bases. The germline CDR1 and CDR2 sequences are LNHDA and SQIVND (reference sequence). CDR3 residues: CASSIEGGTYEQYF. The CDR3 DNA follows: TGTGCCAGTAGTATCGAGGGGGGGACCTACGAGCAGTACTTC.

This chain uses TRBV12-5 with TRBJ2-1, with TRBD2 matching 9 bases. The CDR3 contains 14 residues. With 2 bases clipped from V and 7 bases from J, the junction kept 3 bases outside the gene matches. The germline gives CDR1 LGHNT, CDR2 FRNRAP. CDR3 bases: TGTGCTAGTGGTTTGAATAGCGGGAGTAATGAGCAGTTCTTC. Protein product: CASGLNSGSNEQFF.

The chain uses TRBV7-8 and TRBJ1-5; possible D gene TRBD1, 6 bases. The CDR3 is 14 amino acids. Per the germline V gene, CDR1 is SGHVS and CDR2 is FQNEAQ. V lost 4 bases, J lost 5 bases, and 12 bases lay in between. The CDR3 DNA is TGTGCCAGCAGCTCAAATTCAGGGGATCAGCCCCAGCATTTT. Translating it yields CASSSNSGDQPQHF.

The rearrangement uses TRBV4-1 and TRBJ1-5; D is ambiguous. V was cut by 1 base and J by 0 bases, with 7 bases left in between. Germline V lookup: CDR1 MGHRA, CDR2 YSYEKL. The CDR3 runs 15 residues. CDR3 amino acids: CASSQVQVSNQPQHF. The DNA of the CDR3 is TGCGCCAGCAGCCAAGTGCAGGTTAGCAATCAGCCCCAGCATTTT.

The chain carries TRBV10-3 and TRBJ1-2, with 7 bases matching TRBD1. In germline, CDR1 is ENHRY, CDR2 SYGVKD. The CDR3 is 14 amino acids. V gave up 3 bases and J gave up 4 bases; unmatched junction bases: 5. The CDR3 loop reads CAISDLRDSYGYTF. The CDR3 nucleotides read TGTGCCATCAGTGATCTCCGGGACAGCTATGGCTACACCTTC.

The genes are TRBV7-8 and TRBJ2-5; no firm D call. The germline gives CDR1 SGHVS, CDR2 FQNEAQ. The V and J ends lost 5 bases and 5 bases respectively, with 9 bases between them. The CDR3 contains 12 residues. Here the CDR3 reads CASSPPLETQYF. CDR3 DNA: TGTGCCAGCAGCCCCCCATTGGAGACCCAGTACTTC. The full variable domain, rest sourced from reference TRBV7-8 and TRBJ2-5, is GAGVSQSPRYKVAKRGQDVALRCDPISGHVSLFWYQQALGQGPEFLTYFQNEAQLDKSGLPSDRFFAERPEGSVSTLKIQRTQQEDSAVYLCASSPPLETQYFGPGTRLLVL.

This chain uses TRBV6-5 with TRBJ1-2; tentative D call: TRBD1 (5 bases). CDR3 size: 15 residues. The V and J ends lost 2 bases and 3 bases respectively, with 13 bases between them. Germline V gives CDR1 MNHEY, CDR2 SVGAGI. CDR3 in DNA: TGTGCCAGCAGTTACGACGGGGGGGGTTACTATGGCTACACCTTC. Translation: CASSYDGGGYYGYTF.

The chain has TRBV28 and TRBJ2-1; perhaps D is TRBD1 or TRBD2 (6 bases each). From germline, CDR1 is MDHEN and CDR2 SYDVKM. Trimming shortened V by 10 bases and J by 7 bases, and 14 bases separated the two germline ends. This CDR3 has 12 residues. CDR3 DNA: TGTGCCACCACCGGGGGCCGGAATGAGCAGTTCTTC. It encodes CATTGGRNEQFF.